The 32 T cell receptor beta chains given below trace back to one sample, sequenced in a study of a mutant IDH1 vaccine in newly diagnosed glioma. Assay: immunoSEQ multiplex PCR; the TCRdb copy retains only in-frame clones and omits some. There are some 16,000 clones in the sample; about 80% occur only once, and 10% lies in the top ten. Described time point: baseline, week 1 (first vaccination visit). Treatment specified: pre-vaccination baseline after standard-of-care therapy. Sequenced here: PBMCs, sampled from a glioma patient treated with radiotherapy, temozolomide or both. These receptors came from a man aged 35 to 55 with glioma.

This clone appeared a single time. J is TRBJ1-5 and V is TRBV25-1; 9 bases fit TRBD1. CDR1 is MGHDK, CDR2 SYGVNS, per germline. The CDR3 is made up of 16 amino acids. The V and J ends lost 1 base and 3 bases, in that order; junction bases with no gene match: 4. CDR3 bases: TGTGCCAGCAGTGAATCCGGGACAGGGATCAATCAGCCCCAGCATTTT. It specifies CASSESGTGINQPQHF.

The chain employs TRBV9 and TRBJ2-1; a possible D gene is TRBD2 (7 bases). Trimming took off 4 bases at V and 8 bases at J, with 19 bases between the two ends. Germline V lookup: CDR1 SGDLS, CDR2 YYNGEE. This CDR3 has 15 amino acids. The CDR3 coding sequence is TGTGCCAGCAGCCTCCGGACTAGGGGGTTGGATGAGCAGTTCTTC. Translating gives CASSLRTRGLDEQFF.

The rearrangement joins TRBV5-1 to TRBJ2-5; a weak D match, TRBD1 (5 bases). The ends were cut back, 4 bases at V and 3 bases at J, with 10 bases in the middle. The CDR3 has 13 amino acids. CDR1 is SGHRS and CDR2 is YFSETQ in the germline V gene. The CDR3 region has the DNA TGCGCCAGCAGCCTGGACACTAAAGAGACCCAGTACTTC. Residues: CASSLDTKETQYF.

The genes are TRBV6-4 and TRBJ2-1; maybe TRBD2 (6 bases). Germline V CDR1 and CDR2: MRHNA, SNTAGT. V was cut by 6 bases and J by 6 bases, with 15 bases left in between. The CDR3 extends over 14 amino acids. The CDR3 DNA sequence: TGTGCCAGCAGCCAAGGGGTAGCGGCCAATGAGCAGTTCTTC. The encoded protein is CASSQGVAANEQFF.

J is TRBJ2-1 and V is TRBV15; no clear D. Germline V gives CDR1 LNHNV, CDR2 YYDKDF (reference sequence). This CDR3 has 13 residues. V lost 3 bases to trimming and J lost 4 bases, with 7 bases between them. CDR3 sequence reads: CATSRGHYNEQFF. For the CDR3, the DNA is TGTGCCACCAGCAGGGGCCATTACAATGAGCAGTTCTTC.

In this sample, this clone is large. This chain uses TRBV29-1 with TRBJ2-2; D may be TRBD2 (5 bases). With 4 bases removed from V and 4 bases from J, the gap between germline ends came to 16 bases. This CDR3 spans 15 amino acids. CDR1 is SQVTM, CDR2 ANQGSEA, per germline. The CDR3 nucleotides are TGCAGCGTTGTATCTCTAGCAACGGGCACCGGGGAGCTGTTTTTT. This sequence encodes CSVVSLATGTGELFF.

This chain joins TRBV11-2 and TRBJ2-1; 7 positions match TRBD2. Germline V gene lookup returns CDR1 SGHAT and CDR2 FQNNGV. This CDR3 has 14 amino acids. Trimming cost V 1 base and J 8 bases; bases outside gene matches: 5. The CDR3 sequence is CASSLGVAGDEQFF. The CDR3 coding sequence is TGTGCCAGCAGCTTAGGAGTCGCGGGAGATGAGCAGTTCTTC.

The V gene is TRBV10-1, the J gene TRBJ2-7; a possible D gene is TRBD2 (7 bases). Per germline, CDR1 WNHNN and CDR2 SYGVQD (reference sequence). The CDR3 spans 14 residues. Trimming stripped 3 bases from V and 5 bases from J, with 14 bases between. The CDR3 reads CASSDAGARDEQYF. The DNA for the CDR3 is TGCGCCAGCAGTGATGCGGGGGCGCGTGACGAGCAGTACTTC.

Details on this clone: A read error may produce the germline difference seen at one junction end. The CDR3 spells CASSPGGSAEEAQYF. For the CDR3, the DNA is TGCGCCAGCAGCCCCGGCGGAAGCGCGGAAGAGGCCCAGTACTTC. This chain joins TRBV5-1 and TRBJ2-5; D remains unclear. The V gene's germline CDR1 is SGHRS and CDR2 YFSETQ. CDR3 length: 15 residues.

The genes are TRBV7-2 and TRBJ1-5, with no clear D. Deletions cut 2 bases from V and 4 bases from J, with 9 bases between. CDR3 length: 14 residues. The germline V gene encodes CDR1 SGHTA and CDR2 FQGNSA. The CDR3 DNA sequence: TGTGCCAGCAGCTTATTTACGAAGAATCAGCCCCAGCATTTT. Protein sequence: CASSLFTKNQPQHF.

The count of this clone is one. The rearrangement links TRBV19 to TRBJ1-4; 8 nucleotides align to TRBD1. The V and J ends lost 6 bases and 2 bases, in that order; junction bases with no gene match: 8. The CDR3 runs to 16 residues. CDR1 is LNHDA, CDR2 SQIVND, per germline (reference sequence). This chain's CDR3 is CASRPGQALTNEKLFF. Here the CDR3 DNA reads TGTGCCAGTAGACCGGGACAGGCCCTTACTAATGAAAAACTGTTTTTT.

This chain connects TRBV5-1 to TRBJ1-2; the match to TRBD1 covers 8 bases. In germline, CDR1 is SGHRS, CDR2 YFSETQ. The ends lost 4 bases at V and 5 bases at J; junction bases unmatched: 7. CDR3 length: 14 residues. In DNA form, the CDR3 reads TGCGCCAGCAGCCCGCAGGGGGCGGGTTATGGCTACACCTTC. This translates into CASSPQGAGYGYTF.

The chain couples TRBV6-6 to TRBJ2-5; 8 bases line up with TRBD1. Germline V gives CDR1 MNHNY, CDR2 SVGAGI (reference sequence). The CDR3 loop spans 16 amino acids. V was pared by 0 bases and J by 7 bases, with 10 bases of the junction left unmatched. CDR3 region: CASSYSPGGPRGTQYF. In nucleotides, the CDR3 is TGTGCCAGCAGTTACTCCCCAGGGGGCCCGCGTGGGACCCAGTACTTC.

This clone appeared a single time. The chain recombines TRBV10-3 with TRBJ2-3; 7 positions agree with TRBD2. CDR1 and CDR2 from the germline V gene are ENHRY and SYGVKD. The CDR3 is 16 residues long. Trimming at V came to 4 bases and at J to 7 bases, leaving 14 bases not matched to a gene. CDR3 residues: CAISGTALAEIYTQYF. The CDR3 nucleotides are TGTGCCATCAGTGGGACGGCGCTAGCGGAAATATATACGCAGTATTTT.

V usage is TRBV5-1 and J usage is TRBJ2-3; the D gene is possibly TRBD1 (6 bases). From germline, CDR1 is SGHRS and CDR2 YFSETQ. Trimming left V 6 bases short and J 4 bases short, with 6 bases between. The CDR3 totals 11 residues. The CDR3 DNA sequence: TGCGCCAGCAAGGGGGCAGATACGCAGTATTTT. This encodes CASKGADTQYF.

This clone has just a few counts. The chain couples TRBV5-1 to TRBJ2-3; D is unresolved. Looked up from germline, CDR1 is SGHRS and CDR2 is YFSETQ. The CDR3 covers 14 residues. The V and J ends lost 5 bases and 5 bases respectively, with 15 bases between them. For the CDR3, the DNA is TGCGCCAGCAGTGCCTACGGAGTTGGAGATACGCAGTATTTT. Protein sequence: CASSAYGVGDTQYF.

In this sample, this clone turned up a few times. The rearrangement uses TRBV11-3 and TRBJ1-2, with no clear D. Per the germline V gene, CDR1 is SGHNT and CDR2 is YENEEA. Trimming shortened V by 5 bases and J by 3 bases, and 13 bases separated the two germline ends. CDR3 size: 14 residues. CDR3 sequence: CASSRSLNDYGYTF. The CDR3 DNA sequence: TGTGCCAGCAGCCGGTCTCTGAACGACTATGGCTACACCTTC.

The chain employs TRBV5-1 and TRBJ2-5, with 15 bases that match TRBD2. CDR3 length equals 16 residues. V shed 3 bases, J shed 4 bases, and the junction held 4 bases outside the gene matches. Germline V gene lookup returns CDR1 SGHRS and CDR2 YFSETQ. DNA for the CDR3: TGCGCCAGCAGCTCGGGACTAGCGGGAGGTGGAGAGACCCAGTACTTC. It encodes CASSSGLAGGGETQYF.

This clone was seen a handful of times. V gene TRBV12-5 combines with J gene TRBJ2-7; perhaps TRBD1 as D (6 bases). This CDR3 region has 13 residues. Trimming took 5 bases from V and 1 from J, leaving 9 bases between them. CDR1 and CDR2 from the germline V gene are LGHNT and FRNRAP. The CDR3 nucleotides read TGTGCTAGTGGTATAGGGGGATCCTACGAGCAGTACGTC. Amino acid sequence: CASGIGGSYEQYV.

This chain joins TRBV28 and TRBJ1-1; D is unclear. The CDR3 runs to 14 residues. V gave up 3 bases and J gave up 1 base, with 9 bases separating them. Germline V lookup: CDR1 MDHEN, CDR2 SYDVKM. Here the CDR3 reads CASSFLGGNTEAFF. The CDR3 DNA follows: TGTGCCAGCAGTTTTTTAGGAGGGAACACTGAAGCTTTCTTT. Complete variable domain (other parts from reference TRBV28 and TRBJ1-1): DVKVTQSSRYLVKRTGEKVFLECVQDMDHENMFWYRQDPGLGLRLIYFSYDVKMKEKGDIPEGYSVSREKKERFSLILESASTNQTSMYLCASSFLGGNTEAFFGQGTRLTVV.

This clone was detected only once. The J gene is TRBJ1-6, the V gene TRBV11-2; 9 bases map to TRBD1. The length of the CDR3 is 16 residues. In germline, CDR1 is SGHAT, CDR2 FQNNGV. Trimming cost V 6 bases and J 4 bases; bases outside gene matches: 7. The CDR3 spells CASRTGTGSYNSPLHF. The CDR3 DNA is TGTGCCAGCAGAACCGGGACAGGGTCTTATAATTCACCCCTCCACTTT.

This sequence joins TRBV6-5 and TRBJ1-4; D remains ambiguous. V lost 0 bases and J 3 bases, leaving 8 bases between the germline ends. Germline loops: CDR1 MNHEY, CDR2 SVGAGI. This CDR3 spans 15 amino acids. The CDR3 sequence is CASSYSNQPNEKLFF. The DNA of the CDR3 is TGTGCCAGCAGTTACTCGAACCAACCTAATGAAAAACTGTTTTTT.

The chain links TRBV14 to TRBJ2-5; TRBD1 matches 8 bases. The CDR3 runs 14 residues. Germline assignment: CDR1 SGHDN and CDR2 FVKESK. V lost 5 bases, J lost 6 bases, and 8 bases stayed unmatched. DNA for the CDR3: TGTGCCAGCAGCGAGGACAGGGCGCCCAAGACCCAGTACTTC. Its translation is CASSEDRAPKTQYF.

This clone was seen just once. J is TRBJ2-1 and V is TRBV19; 15 nucleotides align to TRBD2. CDR3 length: 21 residues. In germline, CDR1 is LNHDA, CDR2 SQIVND (reference sequence). The ends lost 1 base at V and 0 bases at J; junction bases unmatched: 10. In nucleotides, the CDR3 is TGTGCCAGTAGTATAGTTAATATCGGACTAGCGGGGGGGAGCTCCTACAATGAGCAGTTCTTC. It specifies CASSIVNIGLAGGSSYNEQFF. Looking up the rest from reference TRBV19 and TRBJ2-1 gives the full variable domain: DGGITQSPKYLFRKEGQNVTLSCEQNLNHDAMYWYRQDPGQGLRLIYYSQIVNDFQKGDIAEGYSVSREKKESFPLTVTSAQKNPTAFYLCASSIVNIGLAGGSSYNEQFFGPGTRLTVL.

The table lists this clone with a count of one. The V and J genes are TRBV9 and TRBJ1-2; D gene ambiguous. CDR1 is SGDLS, CDR2 YYNGEE, per germline. The V gene lost 3 bases and the J gene lost 7 bases, with 10 bases spanning the gap. There are 12 residues in the CDR3. The CDR3 loop is CASSGTAAGYTF. The DNA for the CDR3 is TGTGCCAGCAGCGGTACGGCAGCTGGCTACACCTTC.

The chain joins TRBV18 to TRBJ1-1; 10 nucleotides line up with TRBD1. CDR1 and CDR2 from the germline V gene are KGHSH and LQKENI. The CDR3 runs 18 residues. The trim removed 6 bases at V and 1 base at J, leaving 14 bases unmatched. CDR3 nucleotide sequence: TGTGCCAGCTCCCTCTCTGTGACAGGGGGCCAAACGAACACTGAAGCTTTCTTT. This codes for CASSLSVTGGQTNTEAFF.

The chain's CDR3 is CASLPGQSNTEAFF. The CDR3 nucleotides are TGTGCCAGCCTCCCAGGGCAATCAAACACTGAAGCTTTCTTT. The chain carries TRBV6-1 and TRBJ1-1; possible D gene TRBD1, 5 bases. Trimming removed 8 bases from V and 2 bases from J, with 15 bases in between. Germline loops: CDR1 MNHNS, CDR2 SASEGT. The length of the CDR3 is 14 residues.

The chain recombines TRBV6-1 with TRBJ2-1, with D perhaps matching TRBD2 (6 bases). Germline V gene lookup returns CDR1 MNHNS and CDR2 SASEGT. CDR3 length: 17 amino acids. The V end was cut by 3 bases, the J end by 2 bases, with 17 bases between. CDR3 in DNA: TGTGCCAGCAGTGAGGATCCCGGCGGAGGGGCCTACAATGAGCAGTTCTTC. It yields the protein CASSEDPGGGAYNEQFF.

This clone was seen a handful of times. The CDR3 coding sequence is TGTGCCAGCGGACTCGAGGGGAATCAGCCCCAGCATTTT. It codes for CASGLEGNQPQHF. The chain is built from TRBV28 and TRBJ1-5, with a possible D match to TRBD1 (5 bases). The CDR3 is made up of 13 amino acids. CDR1 and CDR2 (germline): MDHEN, SYDVKM. Trimming removed 8 bases from V and 4 bases from J, with 12 bases in between.

This clone occurred a few times. The chain joins TRBV27 to TRBJ1-5; weak D call: TRBD1 (5 bases). CDR1 is MNHEY, CDR2 SMNVEV, per germline (reference sequence). This CDR3 contains 13 residues. Trimming stripped 3 bases from V and 3 bases from J, with 6 bases between. CDR3 nucleotide sequence: TGTGCCAGCAGTTTGACAGTCAATCAGCCCCAGCATTTT. This codes for CASSLTVNQPQHF.

The rearrangement uses TRBV2 and TRBJ2-1; D assignment may be TRBD1 or TRBD2 (6 bases each). CDR1 is SNHLY and CDR2 is FYNNEI in the germline V gene. Between the trimmed V and J ends, which lost 4 bases and 2 bases, there was a span of 15 bases. The CDR3 spans 16 residues. DNA for the CDR3: TGTGCCAGCAGTGGCCTGGGGGGCGGGACCTACAATGAGCAGTTCTTC. This translates into CASSGLGGGTYNEQFF.

V is TRBV12-5 and J is TRBJ2-1; 8 bases align to TRBD2. The CDR3 covers 15 residues. V was pared by 1 base and J by 4 bases, with 3 bases of the junction left unmatched. The germline V gene has CDR1 LGHNT and CDR2 FRNRAP. CDR3 nucleotides: TGTGCTAGTGGTTTGGCACTAGCGGTTTACAATGAGCAGTTCTTC. As protein: CASGLALAVYNEQFF.